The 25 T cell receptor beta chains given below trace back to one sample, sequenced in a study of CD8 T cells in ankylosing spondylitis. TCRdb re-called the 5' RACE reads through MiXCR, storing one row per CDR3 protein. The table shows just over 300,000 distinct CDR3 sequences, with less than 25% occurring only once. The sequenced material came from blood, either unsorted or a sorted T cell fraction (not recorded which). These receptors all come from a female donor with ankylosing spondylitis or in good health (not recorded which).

This CDR3 is CAISESTRVGTQYF. For the CDR3, the DNA is TGTGCCATCAGTGAGTCGACTCGGGTGGGTACGCAGTATTTT. This sequence joins TRBV10-3 and TRBJ2-3; D remains ambiguous. The CDR3 has 14 amino acids. Trimming removed 0 bases from V and 8 bases from J, with 12 bases in between. Per the germline V gene, CDR1 is ENHRY and CDR2 is SYGVKD.

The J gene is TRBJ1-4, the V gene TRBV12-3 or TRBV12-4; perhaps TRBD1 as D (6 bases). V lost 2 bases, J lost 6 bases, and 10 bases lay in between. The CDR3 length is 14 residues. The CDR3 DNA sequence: TGTGCCAGCAGTTTAACAGGGCGGTATGAAAAACTGTTTTTT. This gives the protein CASSLTGRYEKLFF.

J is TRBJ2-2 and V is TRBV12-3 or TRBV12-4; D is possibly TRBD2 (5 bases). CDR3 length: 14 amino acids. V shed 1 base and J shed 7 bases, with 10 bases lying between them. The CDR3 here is CASSLDSGIGELFF. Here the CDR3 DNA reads TGTGCCAGCAGTTTAGATTCGGGGATCGGGGAGCTGTTTTTT.

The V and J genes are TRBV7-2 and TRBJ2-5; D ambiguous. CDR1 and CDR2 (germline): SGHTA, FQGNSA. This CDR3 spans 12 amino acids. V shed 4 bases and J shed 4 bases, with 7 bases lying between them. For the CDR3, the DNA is TGTGCCAGCAGCTCAGAGGTAGAGACCCAGTACTTC. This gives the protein CASSSEVETQYF.

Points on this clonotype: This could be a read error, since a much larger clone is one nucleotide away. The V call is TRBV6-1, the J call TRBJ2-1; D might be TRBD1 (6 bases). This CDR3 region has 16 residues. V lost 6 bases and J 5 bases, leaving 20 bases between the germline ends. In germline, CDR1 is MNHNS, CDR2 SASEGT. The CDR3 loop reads CASSPAGVSFNNEQFF. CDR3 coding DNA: TGTGCCAGCAGCCCCGCAGGGGTATCGTTTAACAATGAGCAGTTCTTC.

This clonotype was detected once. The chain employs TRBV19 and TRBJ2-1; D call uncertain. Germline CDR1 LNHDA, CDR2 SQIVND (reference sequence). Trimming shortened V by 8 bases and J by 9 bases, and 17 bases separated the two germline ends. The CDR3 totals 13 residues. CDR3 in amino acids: CASASAVFAEQFF. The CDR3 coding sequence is TGTGCCAGTGCCTCGGCAGTATTTGCTGAGCAGTTCTTC.

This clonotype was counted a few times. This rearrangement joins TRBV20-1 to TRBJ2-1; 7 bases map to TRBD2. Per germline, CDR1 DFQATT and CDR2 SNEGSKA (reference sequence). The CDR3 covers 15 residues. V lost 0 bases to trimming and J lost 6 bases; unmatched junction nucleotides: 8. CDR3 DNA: TGCAGTGCTAGAGATAGCAGGGAGGGCCCCAATGAGCAGTTCTTC. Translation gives CSARDSREGPNEQFF.

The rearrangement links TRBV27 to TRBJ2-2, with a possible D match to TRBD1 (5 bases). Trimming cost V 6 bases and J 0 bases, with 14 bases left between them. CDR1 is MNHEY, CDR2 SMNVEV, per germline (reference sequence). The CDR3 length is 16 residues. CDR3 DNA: TGTGCCAGCAGCTATCAGGGATCTTCGAACACCGGGGAGCTGTTTTTT. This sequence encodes CASSYQGSSNTGELFF.

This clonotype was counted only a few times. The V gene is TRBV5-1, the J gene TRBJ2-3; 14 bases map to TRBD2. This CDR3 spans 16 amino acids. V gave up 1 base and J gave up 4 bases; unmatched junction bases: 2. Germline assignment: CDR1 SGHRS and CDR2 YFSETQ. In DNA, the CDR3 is TGCGCCAGCAGCTTGACGGGACTAGCGGGAGCAGATACGCAGTATTTT. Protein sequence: CASSLTGLAGADTQYF. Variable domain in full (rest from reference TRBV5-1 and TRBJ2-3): KAGVTQTPRYLIKTRGQQVTLSCSPISGHRSVSWYQQTPGQGLQFLFEYFSETQRNKGNFPGRFSGRQFSNSRSEMNVSTLELGDSALYLCASSLTGLAGADTQYFGPGTRLTVL.

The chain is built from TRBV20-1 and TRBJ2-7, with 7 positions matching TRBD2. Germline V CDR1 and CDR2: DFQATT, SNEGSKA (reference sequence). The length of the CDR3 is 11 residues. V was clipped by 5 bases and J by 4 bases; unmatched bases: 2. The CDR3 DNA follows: TGCAGTGCTGGACTAGGTTACGAGCAGTACTTC. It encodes CSAGLGYEQYF.

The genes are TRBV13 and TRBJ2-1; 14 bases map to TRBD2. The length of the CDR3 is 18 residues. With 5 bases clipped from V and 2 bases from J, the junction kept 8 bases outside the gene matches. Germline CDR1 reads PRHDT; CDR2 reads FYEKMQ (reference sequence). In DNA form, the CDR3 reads TGTGCCAGCAGCGAGACTAGCGGGAGGGCCCTTACCTACAATGAGCAGTTCTTC. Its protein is CASSETSGRALTYNEQFF.

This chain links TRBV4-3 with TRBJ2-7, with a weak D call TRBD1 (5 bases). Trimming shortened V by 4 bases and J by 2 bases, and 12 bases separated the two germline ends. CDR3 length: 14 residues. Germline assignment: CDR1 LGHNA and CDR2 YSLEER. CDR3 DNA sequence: TGCGCCAGCAGCCGAGCGACAGAGACCTACGAGCAGTACTTC. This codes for CASSRATETYEQYF.

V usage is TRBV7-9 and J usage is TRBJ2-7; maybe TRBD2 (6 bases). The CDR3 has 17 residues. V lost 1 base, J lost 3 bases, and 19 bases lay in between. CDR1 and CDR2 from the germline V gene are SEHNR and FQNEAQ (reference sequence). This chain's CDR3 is CASSLVTGASELYEQYF. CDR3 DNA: TGTGCCAGCAGCTTAGTAACCGGGGCTAGCGAACTCTACGAGCAGTACTTC.

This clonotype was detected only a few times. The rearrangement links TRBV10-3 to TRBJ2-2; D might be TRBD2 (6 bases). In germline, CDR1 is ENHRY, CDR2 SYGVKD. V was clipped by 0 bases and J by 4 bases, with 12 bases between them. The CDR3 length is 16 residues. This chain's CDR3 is CAISESGGDGTGELFF. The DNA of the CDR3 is TGTGCCATCAGTGAGTCTGGAGGGGACGGCACCGGGGAGCTGTTTTTT.

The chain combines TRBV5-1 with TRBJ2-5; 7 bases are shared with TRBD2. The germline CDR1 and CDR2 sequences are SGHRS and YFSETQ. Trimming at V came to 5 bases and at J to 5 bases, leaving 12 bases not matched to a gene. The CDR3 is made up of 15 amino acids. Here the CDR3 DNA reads TGCGCCAGCAGGATTAACGCGGGAGTACAGGAGACCCAGTACTTC. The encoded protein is CASRINAGVQETQYF. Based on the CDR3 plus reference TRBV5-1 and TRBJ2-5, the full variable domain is KAGVTQTPRYLIKTRGQQVTLSCSPISGHRSVSWYQQTPGQGLQFLFEYFSETQRNKGNFPGRFSGRQFSNSRSEMNVSTLELGDSALYLCASRINAGVQETQYFGPGTRLLVL.

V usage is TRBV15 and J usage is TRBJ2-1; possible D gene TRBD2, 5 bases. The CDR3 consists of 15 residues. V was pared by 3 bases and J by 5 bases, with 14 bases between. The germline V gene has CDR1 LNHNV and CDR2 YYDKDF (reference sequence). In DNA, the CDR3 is TGTGCCACCAGCAGTACGAGGGAGTTCAACAATGAGCAGTTCTTC. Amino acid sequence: CATSSTREFNNEQFF.

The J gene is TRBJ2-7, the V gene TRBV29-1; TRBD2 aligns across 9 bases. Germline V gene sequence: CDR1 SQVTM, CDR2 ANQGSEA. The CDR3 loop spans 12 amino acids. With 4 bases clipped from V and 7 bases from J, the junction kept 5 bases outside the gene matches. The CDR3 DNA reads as TGCAGCGTTGTCGGGCTAGCGGGGGAGCAGTACTTC. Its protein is CSVVGLAGEQYF.

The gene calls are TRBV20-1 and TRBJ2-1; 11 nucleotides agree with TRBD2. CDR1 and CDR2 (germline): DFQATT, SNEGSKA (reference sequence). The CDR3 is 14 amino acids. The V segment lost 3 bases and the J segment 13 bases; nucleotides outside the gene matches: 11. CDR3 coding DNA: TGCAGTGCTAGCCTAGCGGGAGGCGAGGGGGCCCAGTTCTTC. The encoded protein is CSASLAGGEGAQFF.

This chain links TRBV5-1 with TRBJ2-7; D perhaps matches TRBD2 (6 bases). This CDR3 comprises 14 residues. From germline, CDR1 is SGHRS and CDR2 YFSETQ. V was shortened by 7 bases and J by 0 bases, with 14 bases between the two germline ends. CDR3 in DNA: TGCGCCAGCTGCCTTGAGCGGGCCTCCTACGAGCAGTACTTC. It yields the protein CASCLERASYEQYF.

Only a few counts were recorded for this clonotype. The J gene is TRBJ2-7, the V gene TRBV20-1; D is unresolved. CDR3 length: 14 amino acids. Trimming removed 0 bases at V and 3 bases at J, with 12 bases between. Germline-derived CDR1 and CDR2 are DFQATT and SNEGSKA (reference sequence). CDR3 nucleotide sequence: TGCAGTGCTAGAGACCCCAAGAGCGTCTACGAGCAGTACTTC. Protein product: CSARDPKSVYEQYF.

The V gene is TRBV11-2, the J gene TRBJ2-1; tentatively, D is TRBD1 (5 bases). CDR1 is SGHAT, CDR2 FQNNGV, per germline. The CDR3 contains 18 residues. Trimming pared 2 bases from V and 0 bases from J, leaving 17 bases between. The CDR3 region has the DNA TGTGCCAGCAGCTTAACCCGCACAAGGGGCAGCTCCTACAATGAGCAGTTCTTC. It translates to CASSLTRTRGSSYNEQFF.

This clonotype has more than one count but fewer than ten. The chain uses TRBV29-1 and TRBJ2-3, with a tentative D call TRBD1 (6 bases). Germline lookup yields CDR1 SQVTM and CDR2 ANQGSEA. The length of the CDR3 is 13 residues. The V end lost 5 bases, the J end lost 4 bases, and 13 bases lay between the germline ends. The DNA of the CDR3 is TGCAGCGTTCTGCGGTCAGGGGCAGATACGCAGTATTTT. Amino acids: CSVLRSGADTQYF.

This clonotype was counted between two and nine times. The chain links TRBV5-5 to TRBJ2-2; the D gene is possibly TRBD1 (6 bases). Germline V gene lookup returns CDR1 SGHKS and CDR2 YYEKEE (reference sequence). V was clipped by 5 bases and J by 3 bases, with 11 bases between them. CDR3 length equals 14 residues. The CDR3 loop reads CASRNRDYTGELFF. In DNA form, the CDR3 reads TGTGCCAGCAGGAACAGGGATTACACCGGGGAGCTGTTTTTT.

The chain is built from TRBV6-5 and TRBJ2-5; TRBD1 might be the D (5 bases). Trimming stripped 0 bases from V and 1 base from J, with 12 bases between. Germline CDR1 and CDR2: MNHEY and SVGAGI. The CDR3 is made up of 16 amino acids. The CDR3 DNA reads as TGTGCCAGCAGTTACTCCCAAGGGGTTACCCAAGAGACCCAGTACTTC. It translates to CASSYSQGVTQETQYF.

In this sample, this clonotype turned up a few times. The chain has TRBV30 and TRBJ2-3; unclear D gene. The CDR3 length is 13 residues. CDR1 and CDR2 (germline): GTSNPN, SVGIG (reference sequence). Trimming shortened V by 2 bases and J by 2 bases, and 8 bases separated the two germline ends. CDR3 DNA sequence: TGTGCCTGGAGTCCTGGAAACACAGATACGCAGTATTTT. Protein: CAWSPGNTDTQYF.